This TCR beta chain appears in the sequencing data of a study of T cells after yellow fever vaccination. Regarding the study as a whole: The secondary response was weaker but peaked faster, day 5 versus 15. Reappearing after the booster were most of the clones from primary vaccination (less than 97% CD4, 75% to 90% CD8). Only a small proportion of the clonotypes turned up in both the CD4 and the CD8 compartments, likely arising from convergent recombination.

Between the trimmed V and J ends, which lost 5 bases and 3 bases, there was a span of 8 bases. The CDR3 length is 11 residues. Germline V gives CDR1 GTSNPN, CDR2 SVGIG (reference sequence). Each CDR3 protein gets one entry after TCRdb re-called the 5' RACE reads with MiXCR. The sample consists of a few hundred thousand distinct CDR3 sequences, approximately 12% of them appearing once. Comments on this clonotype: Its specificity is not known.

The sequence came from a man aged 18 to 30 who received the YFV17D yellow fever vaccine. The rearrangement links TRBV30 to TRBJ2-7, with D hard to call. Sequencing was performed on CD4+ T cells sorted from PBMCs, taken 15 days after the yellow fever booster vaccination. CDR3 in DNA: TGTGCCTGGGGGCAGAACTACGAGCAGTACTTC. It is translated as CAWGQNYEQYF. The full variable domain, with the rest looked up from reference TRBV30 and TRBJ2-7, is SQTIHQWPATLVQPVGSPLSLECTVEGTSNPNLYWYRQAAGRGLQLLFYSVGIGQISSEVPQNLSASRPQDRQFILSSKKLLLSDSGFYLCAWGQNYEQYFGPGTRLTVT.